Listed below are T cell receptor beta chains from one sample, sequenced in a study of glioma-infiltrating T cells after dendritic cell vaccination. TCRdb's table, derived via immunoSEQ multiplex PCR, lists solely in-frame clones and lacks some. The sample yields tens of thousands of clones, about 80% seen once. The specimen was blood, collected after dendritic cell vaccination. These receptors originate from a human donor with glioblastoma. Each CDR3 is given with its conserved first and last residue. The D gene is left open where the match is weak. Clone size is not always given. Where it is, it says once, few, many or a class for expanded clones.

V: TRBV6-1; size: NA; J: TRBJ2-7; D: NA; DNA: TGTGCCAGCAGTTATGATGTCGGGAAAGGCGAGCAGTACTTC; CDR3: CASSYDVGKGEQYF
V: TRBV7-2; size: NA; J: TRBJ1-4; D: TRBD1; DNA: TGTGCCAGCAGCTCCAGGACAGGGTGGAGGTCAGATGAAAAACTGTTTTTT; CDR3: CASSSRTGWRSDEKLFF
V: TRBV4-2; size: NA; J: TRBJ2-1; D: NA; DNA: TGTGCCAGCAGCCACACTAGTTATCCTGAGCAGTTCTTC; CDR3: CASSHTSYPEQFF
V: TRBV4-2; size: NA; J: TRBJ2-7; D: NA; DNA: TGTGCCAGCAGCCCCTCCGGGTCTTTAATTGGGTCCTACGAGCAGTACTTC; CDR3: CASSPSGSLIGSYEQYF
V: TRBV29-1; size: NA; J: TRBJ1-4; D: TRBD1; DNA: TGCAGCGTTGTAGGACAGGGACGGAATGAAAAACTGTTTTTT; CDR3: CSVVGQGRNEKLFF
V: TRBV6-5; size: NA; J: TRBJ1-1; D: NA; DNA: TGTGCCAGCAGTTACGAGCAGAACACTGAAGCTTTCTTT; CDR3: CASSYEQNTEAFF
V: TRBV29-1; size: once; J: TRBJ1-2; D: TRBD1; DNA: TGCAGCGTTGCAGGGGGCAGGGGCTACACCTTC; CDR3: CSVAGGRGYTF
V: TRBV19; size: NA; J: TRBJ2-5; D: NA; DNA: TGTGCCAGTAGCCCAGGGGACGAGACCCAGTACTTC; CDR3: CASSPGDETQYF
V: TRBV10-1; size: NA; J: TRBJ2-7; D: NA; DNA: TGCGCCAGCAGTGTGGCACGGGTCCACGAGCAGTACTTC; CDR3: CASSVARVHEQYF
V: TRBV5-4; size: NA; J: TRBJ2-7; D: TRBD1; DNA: TGTGCCAGCAGCTTGAGGACAGGGCCTGAGTACTTC; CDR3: CASSLRTGPEYF
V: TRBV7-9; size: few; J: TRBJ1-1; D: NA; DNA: TGTGCCAGCAGCTCGGGGTCTACCGTGAACACTGAAGCTTTCTTT; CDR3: CASSSGSTVNTEAFF
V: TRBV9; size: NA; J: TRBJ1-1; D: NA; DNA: TGTGCCAGCAGCGCTCTCCAAGGGGGTATCCCTGAAGCTTTCTTT; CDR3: CASSALQGGIPEAFF
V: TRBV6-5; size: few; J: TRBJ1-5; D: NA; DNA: TGTGCCAGCAGTTCGTCCGGCAGGGAGGATCAGCCCCAGCATTTT; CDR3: CASSSSGREDQPQHF
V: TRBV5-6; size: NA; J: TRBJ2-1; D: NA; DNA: TGTGCCAGCAGCTCCCATGGAGGGTCCTACAATGAGCAGTTCTTC; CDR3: CASSSHGGSYNEQFF
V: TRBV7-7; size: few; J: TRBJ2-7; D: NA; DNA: TGTGCTAGCAGCCTAGCACAGTCGGGGGAGCAGTACTTC; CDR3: CASSLAQSGEQYF
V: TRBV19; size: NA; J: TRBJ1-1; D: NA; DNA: TGTGCCAGTAGTATAGAAGGAGCTGACGCTTTCTTT; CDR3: CASSIEGADAFF
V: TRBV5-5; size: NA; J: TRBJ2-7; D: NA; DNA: TGTGCCAGCAGCTTGGTGGCAGGGGTTTCCTACGAGCAGTACTTC; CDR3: CASSLVAGVSYEQYF
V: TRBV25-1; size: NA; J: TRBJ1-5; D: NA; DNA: TGTGCCAGCAGTGACCTCGCGGGTCAGCCCCAGCATTTT; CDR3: CASSDLAGQPQHF
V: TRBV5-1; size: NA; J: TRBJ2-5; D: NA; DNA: TGCGCCAGCAGCAGAATATCAGTTGAAGAGACCCAGTACTTC; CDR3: CASSRISVEETQYF
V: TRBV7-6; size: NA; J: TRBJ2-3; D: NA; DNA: TGTGCCAGCAGCCCAGGCACAGATACGCAGTATTTT; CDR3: CASSPGTDTQYF
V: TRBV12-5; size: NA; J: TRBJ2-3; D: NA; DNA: TGTGCTAGTGGTTTGGTACGGGTGACAGATGAATCAGATACGCAGTATTTT; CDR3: CASGLVRVTDESDTQYF
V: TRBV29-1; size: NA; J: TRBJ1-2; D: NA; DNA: TGCAGCGTTGAACAGGCAGCTAACTATGGCTACACCTTC; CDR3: CSVEQAANYGYTF
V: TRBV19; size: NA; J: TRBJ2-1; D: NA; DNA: TGTGCCAGTAGTTACAGCAACAATGAGCAGTTCTTC; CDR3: CASSYSNNEQFF
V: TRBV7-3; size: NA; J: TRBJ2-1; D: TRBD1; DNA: TGTGCCAGCAGCTTTGCCGGGACAGGGAATACCAATGAGCAGTTCTTC; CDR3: CASSFAGTGNTNEQFF